Each of the 21 T cell receptor beta chains below was sequenced from the same sample in a study of blood T cell repertoires in COVID-19. The assay was immunoSEQ multiplex PCR, and TCRdb's table has in-frame clones only and misses some. The top ten hold around 0.76% of the sample, which has almost 200,000 clones, about nine tenths seen once. The sequenced material came from peripheral blood. These receptors came from a woman in her 70s with acute or convalescent COVID-19.

This sequence joins TRBV20-1 and TRBJ2-3; 10 bases align to TRBD2. The CDR3 is 15 amino acids. Germline trimming cut 3 bases from V and 2 bases from J; bases unmatched to any gene: 5. CDR1 is DFQATT and CDR2 is SNEGSKA in the germline V gene (reference sequence). CDR3 nucleotide sequence: TGCAGTGCTAGTCCTAGCGGGAGCTACACAGATACGCAGTATTTT. It specifies CSASPSGSYTDTQYF.

This rearrangement joins TRBV2 to TRBJ2-1; a possible D gene is TRBD1 (6 bases). This CDR3 comprises 14 residues. Per germline, CDR1 SNHLY and CDR2 FYNNEI. Trimming took 4 bases from V and 6 from J, leaving 13 bases between them. The CDR3 is CASSVQGPSNEQFF. CDR3 sequence (DNA): TGTGCCAGCAGTGTTCAGGGGCCTAGCAATGAGCAGTTCTTC.

The CDR3 protein is CASSQAVAGGTGELFF. DNA of the CDR3: TGTGCCAGCAGCCAAGCAGTAGCGGGAGGTACCGGGGAGCTGTTTTTT. This chain connects TRBV4-2 to TRBJ2-2, with 10 bases fitting TRBD2. This CDR3 is 16 amino acids long. Per the germline V gene, CDR1 is LGHNA and CDR2 is YNFKEQ. V shed 1 base and J 5 bases; nucleotides not matched to a gene: 4.

This rearrangement joins TRBV7-8 to TRBJ2-7; the D gene is possibly TRBD1 (6 bases). This CDR3 comprises 15 residues. Between the trimmed V and J ends, which lost 5 bases and 2 bases, there was a span of 16 bases. Per the germline V gene, CDR1 is SGHVS and CDR2 is FQNEAQ. This CDR3 is CASSPVRGFAYEQYF. The CDR3 DNA follows: TGTGCCAGCAGCCCAGTGAGGGGGTTCGCCTACGAGCAGTACTTC.

The chain links TRBV7-8 to TRBJ2-7, with D perhaps matching TRBD1 (6 bases). There are 15 residues in the CDR3. The V end lost 1 base, the J end lost 0 bases, and 10 bases lay between the germline ends. Germline V lookup: CDR1 SGHVS, CDR2 FQNEAQ. The CDR3 sequence is CASSLDRAISYEQYF. The CDR3 nucleotides read TGTGCCAGCAGCTTAGACAGGGCCATCTCCTACGAGCAGTACTTC.

This chain connects TRBV5-4 to TRBJ2-5, with a possible D match to TRBD1 (7 bases). Germline V gene lookup returns CDR1 SGHNT and CDR2 YYREEE (reference sequence). Trimming stripped 7 bases from V and 5 bases from J, with 15 bases between. This CDR3 contains 13 residues. The CDR3 region has the DNA TGTGCCAGCTTTCTCAGGGGGAGGGAGACCCAGTACTTC. Residues: CASFLRGRETQYF.

This rearrangement joins TRBV11-2 to TRBJ1-2; D gene uncertain. Trimming removed 5 bases from V and 4 bases from J, with 14 bases in between. Germline values: CDR1 SGHAT, CDR2 FQNNGV. CDR3 length: 14 residues. The CDR3, as DNA: TGTGCCAGCAGCCGAGTGGCGGGCAGCTATGGCTACACCTTC. Translation gives CASSRVAGSYGYTF.

This chain joins TRBV4-1 and TRBJ2-5; 8 bases are a match to TRBD1. The CDR3 runs 16 residues. The germline V gene has CDR1 MGHRA and CDR2 YSYEKL. After removal of 0 bases from V and 1 base from J, the junction contained 4 bases not matched to a gene. The CDR3 reads CASSQEGQGAQETQYF. CDR3 nucleotide sequence: TGCGCCAGCAGCCAAGAAGGGCAGGGGGCCCAAGAGACCCAGTACTTC.

The V call is TRBV25-1, the J call TRBJ1-2, with D maybe TRBD1 (5 bases). Germline assignment: CDR1 MGHDK and CDR2 SYGVNS. The CDR3 is made up of 13 amino acids. The V and J ends lost 4 bases and 4 bases respectively, with 10 bases between them. CDR3 amino acids: CASSGQGLYGYTF. The CDR3 DNA is TGTGCCAGCAGTGGGCAGGGACTCTATGGCTACACCTTC.

V and J are TRBV28 and TRBJ1-2, with D possibly matching TRBD1 (6 bases). Trimming took 6 bases from V and 4 from J, leaving 18 bases between them. The CDR3 runs 15 residues. The germline gives CDR1 MDHEN, CDR2 SYDVKM. The CDR3 is CASSQRGTPTYGYTF. Written as DNA, the CDR3 is TGTGCCAGCAGCCAAAGGGGGACACCGACCTATGGCTACACCTTC.

The rearrangement links TRBV5-1 to TRBJ2-5; 11 bases line up with TRBD1. Germline V gene data show CDR1 as SGHRS and CDR2 as YFSETQ. The J segment lost 2 bases and the V segment lost 0 bases, leaving 6 bases of the junction unmatched. The CDR3 covers 17 residues. The CDR3 DNA reads as TGCGCCAGCAGCTTGGCGGGACAGGGGGGGGCTCAAGAGACCCAGTACTTC. Residues: CASSLAGQGGAQETQYF.

V usage is TRBV15 and J usage is TRBJ1-1; tentatively, D is TRBD1 (5 bases). The germline V gene has CDR1 LNHNV and CDR2 YYDKDF (reference sequence). The CDR3 loop spans 15 amino acids. Trimming left V 0 bases short and J 1 base short, with 9 bases between. CDR3 residues: CATSREVQANTEAFF. CDR3 DNA sequence: TGTGCCACCAGCAGAGAGGTACAGGCGAACACTGAAGCTTTCTTT.

The V and J genes are TRBV18 and TRBJ1-5; the match to TRBD1 covers 11 bases. Germline V lookup: CDR1 KGHSH, CDR2 LQKENI. This CDR3 comprises 16 residues. Losses at the gene ends were 2 bases for V and 4 bases for J; bases not matched to a gene: 4. CDR3 coding DNA: TGTGCCAGCTCACCAGGACAGGGGGCGCAGAATCAGCCCCAGCATTTT. It is translated as CASSPGQGAQNQPQHF.

This chain links TRBV27 with TRBJ1-3; 8 bases fit TRBD1. Germline assignment: CDR1 MNHEY and CDR2 SMNVEV (reference sequence). The CDR3 has 13 amino acids. Trimming took 6 bases from V and 2 from J; bases not matched to a gene: 0. DNA for the CDR3: TGTGCCAGCAGGACAGGGGCTGGAAACACCATATATTTT. This encodes CASRTGAGNTIYF.

This clone was observed a few times. The CDR3 region has the DNA TGTGCCAGCAGGGGACTAGCGGGAGGGGTTGAGCAGTTCTTC. The encoded protein is CASRGLAGGVEQFF. This sequence joins TRBV27 and TRBJ2-1, with 16 bases aligning to TRBD2. Germline V CDR1 and CDR2: MNHEY, SMNVEV (reference sequence). V lost 6 bases, J lost 9 bases, and 2 bases stayed unmatched. This CDR3 spans 14 amino acids.

The chain combines TRBV3-1 (or the pseudogene TRBV3-2) with TRBJ2-5; D is unclear. This CDR3 is 13 amino acids long. V was trimmed by 4 bases and J by 5 bases, leaving 11 bases between them. CDR1 is LGHDT, CDR2 YNNKEL, per germline (reference sequence). The CDR3 is CASSRAASETQYF. CDR3 bases: TGTGCCAGCAGCCGAGCCGCGTCGGAGACCCAGTACTTC.

This clone came up once. The chain is built from TRBV5-1 and TRBJ2-6; possibly TRBD1 for D (6 bases). Germline CDR1 SGHRS, CDR2 YFSETQ. V was trimmed by 3 bases and J by 1 base, leaving 14 bases between them. The CDR3 has 17 residues. CDR3 bases: TGCGCCAGCAGCTACGGACAGCTGGGATCTGGGGCCAACGTCCTGACTTTC. It yields the protein CASSYGQLGSGANVLTF.

This rearrangement joins TRBV5-1 to TRBJ2-6, with D possibly TRBD1 on 5 matching bases. Trimming took off 4 bases at V and 0 bases at J, with 11 bases between the two ends. CDR1 and CDR2 (germline): SGHRS, YFSETQ. The CDR3 length is 16 residues. Written as DNA, the CDR3 is TGCGCCAGCAGCAAGACAGTGAACTCTGGGGCCAACGTCCTGACTTTC. Its protein is CASSKTVNSGANVLTF.

This clone was seen only once. This chain uses TRBV5-1 with TRBJ1-1, with 8 bases matching TRBD1. Germline V gene lookup returns CDR1 SGHRS and CDR2 YFSETQ. The V segment lost 0 bases and the J segment 7 bases; nucleotides outside the gene matches: 14. The CDR3 is 17 residues long. CDR3 protein: CASSLEYLGQVRNEAFF. The CDR3 region has the DNA TGCGCCAGCAGCTTGGAGTACCTGGGACAGGTGAGGAATGAAGCTTTCTTT.

J is TRBJ2-7 and V is TRBV4-1; 7 nucleotides agree with TRBD2. J gave up 2 bases and V 1 base, and 8 bases lay outside the gene matches. Germline-derived CDR1 and CDR2 are MGHRA and YSYEKL. This CDR3 region has 16 residues. Here the CDR3 reads CASSQAVSGTPYEQYF. The CDR3 DNA sequence: TGCGCCAGCAGCCAAGCTGTCAGCGGGACTCCCTACGAGCAGTACTTC.

V gene TRBV2 combines with J gene TRBJ1-5; D call uncertain. V lost 7 bases and J lost 7, with 14 bases in between. CDR3 size: 13 residues. The germline CDR1 and CDR2 sequences are SNHLY and FYNNEI. CDR3 residues: CASTRSGPQPQHF. CDR3 sequence (DNA): TGTGCCAGCACGAGATCAGGCCCCCAGCCCCAGCATTTT. Filled out from reference TRBV2 and TRBJ1-5, the complete variable domain reads EPEVTQTPSHQVTQMGQEVILRCVPISNHLYFYWYRQILGQKVEFLVSFYNNEISEKSEIFDDQFSVERPDGSNFTLKIRSTKLEDSAMYFCASTRSGPQPQHFGDGTRLSIL.